Below, 24 T cell receptor beta chains from the same sample are listed, as sequenced in a study of CD8 T cells in Susac syndrome. The RNA input was about 0.5 to 1 ug, and it was reverse transcribed with random hexamers. TCRdb re-analysed the immunoSEQ multiplex PCR reads in MiXCR, keeping a single row per CDR3 protein. This table holds roughly 120,000 distinct CDR3 sequences, around 94% found once. Specimen: CD4+ T cells from PBMCs. Receptor source: a human donor with multiple sclerosis.

This clonotype was seen once. The chain recombines TRBV9 with TRBJ2-3, with 8 bases identical to TRBD1. There are 14 residues in the CDR3. Germline V gives CDR1 SGDLS, CDR2 YYNGEE. The V segment lost 0 bases and the J segment 4 bases; nucleotides outside the gene matches: 1. This chain's CDR3 is CASSVGTGSDTQYF. CDR3 DNA: TGTGCCAGCAGCGTAGGGACAGGGTCAGATACGCAGTATTTT.

The V gene is TRBV12-3 or TRBV12-4, the J gene TRBJ1-4; 8 positions match TRBD1. CDR3 length: 13 residues. The V segment lost 6 bases and the J segment 7 bases; nucleotides outside the gene matches: 4. The CDR3 nucleotides are TGTGCCAGCAGACCTGGACAGGGTGAAAAACTGTTTTTT. It specifies CASRPGQGEKLFF.

The chain couples TRBV6-2 or TRBV6-3 to TRBJ1-1; D is uncertain. The CDR3 is 13 amino acids. V shed 3 bases and J shed 1 base, with 6 bases lying between them. The germline gives CDR1 MNHEY, CDR2 SVGEGT. DNA of the CDR3: TGTGCCAGCAGTTATTGGGCGAACACTGAAGCTTTCTTT. This sequence encodes CASSYWANTEAFF.

V is TRBV29-1 and J is TRBJ1-2; TRBD1 matches 7 bases. This CDR3 has 12 amino acids. The V and J ends lost 6 bases and 4 bases, in that order; junction bases with no gene match: 5. Germline CDR1 and CDR2: SQVTM and ANQGSEA. Here the CDR3 DNA reads TGCAGCGTCCTGACAGGGCGCTATGGCTACACCTTC. Protein: CSVLTGRYGYTF.

The chain joins TRBV29-1 to TRBJ2-7; 9 bases map to TRBD2. This CDR3 has 14 amino acids. Trimming took 4 bases from V and 1 from J; bases not matched to a gene: 5. Germline CDR1 is SQVTM and CDR2 is ANQGSEA. This CDR3 is CSVGGLARSYEQYF. CDR3 bases: TGCAGCGTTGGAGGACTAGCGCGTTCCTACGAGCAGTACTTC.

As DNA, the CDR3 is TGTGCCAGCTCTTGGGTAGGAATCGCGGAGACCCAGTACTTC. This sequence encodes CASSWVGIAETQYF. This chain uses TRBV6-1 with TRBJ2-5; D not certain. The V end lost 8 bases, the J end lost 5 bases, and 18 bases lay between the germline ends. This CDR3 comprises 14 residues. CDR1 and CDR2 (germline): MNHNS, SASEGT.

The chain uses TRBV6-5 and TRBJ1-2; a possible D gene is TRBD1 (5 bases). There are 17 residues in the CDR3. Trimming removed 2 bases at V and 7 bases at J, with 23 bases between. Germline V gene lookup returns CDR1 MNHEY and CDR2 SVGAGI. This CDR3 is CASSYAGTIVSAIGYTF. CDR3 DNA: TGTGCCAGCAGTTACGCCGGGACCATAGTATCCGCGATTGGCTACACCTTC.

V gene TRBV18 combines with J gene TRBJ2-3, with 8 bases identical to TRBD2. After removal of 5 bases from V and 0 bases from J, the junction contained 1 base not matched to a gene. The V gene's germline CDR1 is KGHSH and CDR2 LQKENI. This CDR3 is 14 amino acids long. DNA for the CDR3: TGTGCCAGCTCAAGCGGGAGAAGCACAGATACGCAGTATTTT. It is translated as CASSSGRSTDTQYF.

The rearrangement links TRBV20-1 to TRBJ1-3; TRBD1 might be the D (6 bases). The V gene's germline CDR1 is DFQATT and CDR2 SNEGSKA (reference sequence). The CDR3 has 16 amino acids. Trimming stripped 3 bases from V and 1 base from J, with 16 bases between. CDR3 DNA sequence: TGCAGTGCTAGGGGTCTGGGCAGGGGATCTGGAAACACCATATATTTT. Encoded protein: CSARGLGRGSGNTIYF.

The CDR3 loop reads CASSQYVLNEQFF. CDR3 nucleotides: TGTGCCAGCAGCCAGTATGTTTTGAATGAGCAGTTCTTC. The rearrangement links TRBV14 to TRBJ2-1, with D hard to call. The CDR3 covers 13 residues. Germline V gives CDR1 SGHDN, CDR2 FVKESK. The V end lost 3 bases, the J end lost 7 bases, and 10 bases lay between the germline ends.

This clonotype has only one observation. The J gene is TRBJ2-7, the V gene TRBV30, with TRBD1 matching over 7 bases. The germline CDR1 and CDR2 sequences are GTSNPN and SVGIG (reference sequence). Losses at the gene ends were 0 bases for V and 9 bases for J; bases not matched to a gene: 11. The CDR3 sequence is 14 residues long. The DNA of the CDR3 is TGTGCCTGGAGTGTAAGGGACAGATATAGTGGGCAGTACTTC. Translated: CAWSVRDRYSGQYF.

V is TRBV5-4 and J is TRBJ2-5, with a weak D call TRBD1 (5 bases). V was trimmed by 2 bases and J by 5 bases, leaving 10 bases between them. The germline V gene has CDR1 SGHNT and CDR2 YYREEE (reference sequence). CDR3 size: 13 residues. The CDR3 loop is CASSLAGMETQYF. The CDR3 DNA reads as TGTGCCAGCAGCTTAGCAGGGATGGAGACCCAGTACTTC.

This clonotype has just a few counts. The rearrangement links TRBV3-1 to TRBJ2-3, with 9 bases lining up with TRBD1. The trim removed 1 base at V and 1 base at J, leaving 0 bases unmatched. The CDR3 is 15 residues long. Germline CDR1 is LGHDT and CDR2 is YNNKEL (reference sequence). The CDR3 here is CASSQGTGGTDTQYF. The CDR3 region has the DNA TGTGCCAGCAGCCAAGGGACAGGGGGCACAGATACGCAGTATTTT.

The rearrangement joins TRBV5-1 to TRBJ1-1; TRBD1 is a possible D gene (5 bases). This CDR3 is 13 amino acids long. Between the trimmed V and J ends, which lost 4 bases and 4 bases, there was a span of 11 bases. Germline values: CDR1 SGHRS, CDR2 YFSETQ. This CDR3 is CASSQGGGTEAFF. CDR3 nucleotide sequence: TGCGCCAGCAGCCAGGGTGGGGGCACTGAAGCTTTCTTT.

The CDR3: CASSSGQGTQYF. CDR3 nucleotides: TGTGCCAGCAGTTCCGGACAGGGGACCCAGTACTTC. This chain connects TRBV2 to TRBJ2-5, with 8 bases fitting TRBD1. This CDR3 is 12 amino acids long. Trimming at V came to 5 bases and at J to 7 bases, leaving 3 bases not matched to a gene. Germline V gives CDR1 SNHLY, CDR2 FYNNEI.

The gene calls are TRBV19 and TRBJ2-7, with D perhaps matching TRBD1 (6 bases). This CDR3 has 14 amino acids. Germline lookup yields CDR1 LNHDA and CDR2 SQIVND (reference sequence). With 1 base removed from V and 2 bases from J, the gap between germline ends came to 9 bases. The CDR3 loop is CASSIVGATYEQYF. CDR3 sequence (DNA): TGTGCCAGTAGTATAGTGGGGGCGACCTACGAGCAGTACTTC.

The chain employs TRBV18 and TRBJ1-5; no definite D call. Looked up from germline, CDR1 is KGHSH and CDR2 is LQKENI. V lost 0 bases and J lost 6, with 6 bases in between. The CDR3 runs 13 residues. Here the CDR3 reads CASSPPGVQPQHF. The CDR3 nucleotides read TGTGCCAGCTCACCACCTGGAGTTCAGCCCCAGCATTTT.

The CDR3 spells CASSPGQGVLETQYF. CDR3 DNA sequence: TGTGCCAGCAGTCCGGGACAGGGGGTTCTTGAGACCCAGTACTTC. The chain is built from TRBV28 and TRBJ2-5, with 11 bases matching TRBD1. The CDR3 totals 15 residues. Germline V gene sequence: CDR1 MDHEN, CDR2 SYDVKM. V shed 5 bases and J 5 bases; nucleotides not matched to a gene: 7.

V is TRBV24-1 and J is TRBJ2-3; 7 positions match TRBD2. Losses at the gene ends were 3 bases for V and 6 bases for J; bases not matched to a gene: 8. Germline V gives CDR1 KGHDR, CDR2 SFDVKD. CDR3 length: 15 residues. CDR3 protein: CATSDPRGGLDTQYF. The CDR3 coding sequence is TGTGCCACCAGTGATCCCCGGGGAGGGTTGGATACGCAGTATTTT.

The chain carries TRBV24-1 and TRBJ2-5; tentative D call: TRBD2 (5 bases). Germline loops: CDR1 KGHDR, CDR2 SFDVKD. The CDR3 sequence is 14 residues long. With 5 bases removed from V and 5 bases from J, the gap between germline ends came to 14 bases. The CDR3 here is CATSGGGPGETQYF. CDR3 nucleotides: TGTGCCACCAGTGGAGGAGGACCGGGGGAGACCCAGTACTTC.

The chain couples TRBV15 to TRBJ2-1; TRBD1 agrees at 8 bases. Germline loops: CDR1 LNHNV, CDR2 YYDKDF (reference sequence). Germline trimming cut 0 bases from V and 9 bases from J; bases unmatched to any gene: 7. The CDR3 runs 15 residues. Written as DNA, the CDR3 is TGTGCCACCAGCAGAGACCCCAGGGGGCAAGGTGAGCAGTTCTTC. As protein: CATSRDPRGQGEQFF.

The chain links TRBV5-1 to TRBJ2-3; 11 nucleotides line up with TRBD2. The junction had 11 bases not matched to a gene; V was cut back by 7 bases and J by 4 bases. CDR3 size: 16 residues. CDR1 and CDR2 (germline): SGHRS, YFSETQ. This CDR3 is CASGRLAGLQADTQYF. Here the CDR3 DNA reads TGCGCCAGCGGACGACTAGCGGGATTACAAGCAGATACGCAGTATTTT. Full variable domain (missing parts from reference TRBV5-1 and TRBJ2-3): KAGVTQTPRYLIKTRGQQVTLSCSPISGHRSVSWYQQTPGQGLQFLFEYFSETQRNKGNFPGRFSGRQFSNSRSEMNVSTLELGDSALYLCASGRLAGLQADTQYFGPGTRLTVL.

The chain combines TRBV28 with TRBJ1-2; 8 nucleotides line up with TRBD1. The CDR3 has 14 amino acids. J was trimmed by 7 bases and V by 2 bases; bases with no gene match: 6. Germline lookup yields CDR1 MDHEN and CDR2 SYDVKM. The CDR3 sequence is CASSLNTGGPGYTF. The CDR3 DNA is TGTGCCAGCAGTTTAAATACAGGGGGACCTGGCTACACCTTC.

CDR3 bases: TGCAGTGCCACCCTCTGGGCTAGCGGGAGCGATGAGCAGTTCTTC. Translation: CSATLWASGSDEQFF. The chain is built from TRBV20-1 and TRBJ2-1; 10 positions agree with TRBD2. The CDR3 length is 15 residues. The junction had 13 bases not matched to a gene; V was cut back by 6 bases and J by 8 bases. Looked up from germline, CDR1 is DFQATT and CDR2 is SNEGSKA (reference sequence).